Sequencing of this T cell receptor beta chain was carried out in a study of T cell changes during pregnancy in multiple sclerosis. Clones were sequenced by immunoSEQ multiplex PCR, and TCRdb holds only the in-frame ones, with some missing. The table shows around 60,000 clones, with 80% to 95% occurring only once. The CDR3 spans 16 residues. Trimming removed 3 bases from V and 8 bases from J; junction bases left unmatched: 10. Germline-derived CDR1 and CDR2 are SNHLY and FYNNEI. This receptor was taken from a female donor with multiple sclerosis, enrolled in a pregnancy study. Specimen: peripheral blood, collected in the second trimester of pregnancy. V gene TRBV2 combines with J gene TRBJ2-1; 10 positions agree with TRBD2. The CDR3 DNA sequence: TGTGCCAGCAGTGATAGCCTAGCGGGAGTGGGGCATGAGCAGTTCTTC. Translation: CASSDSLAGVGHEQFF. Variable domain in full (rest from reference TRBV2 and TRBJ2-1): EPEVTQTPSHQVTQMGQEVILRCVPISNHLYFYWYRQILGQKVEFLVSFYNNEISEKSEIFDDQFSVERPDGSNFTLKIRSTKLEDSAMYFCASSDSLAGVGHEQFFGPGTRLTVL.